The next 12 T cell receptor beta chains were all read from a single sample in a study of blood T cell repertoires in COVID-19. Only in-frame clones appear in the TCRdb table, and some are missing; sequencing was by immunoSEQ multiplex PCR. The table records about 200,000 clones, roughly 78% of them present only once. The sequenced material came from peripheral blood. The receptors here all came from a woman aged 80 or over with active or convalescent COVID-19.

This clone was recorded once. V is TRBV7-2 and J is TRBJ2-2; D might be TRBD2 (5 bases). V was shortened by 1 base and J by 6 bases, with 15 bases between the two germline ends. Germline V CDR1 and CDR2: SGHTA, FQGNSA. This CDR3 spans 16 amino acids. The CDR3 DNA reads as TGTGCCAGCAGCTTAGGCCCCCTTCGGGATTCCGGGGAGCTGTTTTTT. This gives the protein CASSLGPLRDSGELFF.

The chain combines TRBV19 with TRBJ2-2, with a tentative D call TRBD1 (6 bases). The CDR3 covers 15 residues. Germline CDR1 reads LNHDA; CDR2 reads SQIVND (reference sequence). With 1 base removed from V and 5 bases from J, the gap between germline ends came to 11 bases. CDR3 residues: CASSIGARGTGELFF. CDR3 DNA: TGTGCCAGTAGTATAGGTGCCAGGGGTACCGGGGAGCTGTTTTTT.

The chain combines TRBV5-6 with TRBJ2-5, with 12 bases lining up with TRBD2. Unmatched junction bases numbered 6, after V lost 4 bases and J lost 2 bases. CDR3 length equals 16 residues. Germline-derived CDR1 and CDR2 are SGHDT and YYEEEE. Here the CDR3 DNA reads TGTGCCAGCAGCCCCTATCTAGCGGGGGGGCAAGAGACCCAGTACTTC. Translated, it gives CASSPYLAGGQETQYF.

V gene TRBV5-1 combines with J gene TRBJ1-2; D gene unclear. There are 15 residues in the CDR3. Looked up from germline, CDR1 is SGHRS and CDR2 is YFSETQ. V was shortened by 0 bases and J by 3 bases, with 12 bases between the two germline ends. The CDR3: CASSLDIRGDYGYTF. In nucleotides, the CDR3 is TGCGCCAGCAGCTTGGACATAAGAGGAGACTATGGCTACACCTTC.

The chain employs TRBV5-1 and TRBJ2-1, with 11 bases matching TRBD2. V shed 4 bases, J shed 4 bases, and the junction held 4 bases outside the gene matches. CDR3 length equals 15 residues. CDR1 and CDR2 (germline): SGHRS, YFSETQ. The CDR3 bases are TGCGCCAGCAGCGTAACTAGCGGGGGATACAATGAGCAGTTCTTC. Amino acid sequence: CASSVTSGGYNEQFF.

This chain connects TRBV5-1 to TRBJ2-3, with 10 bases identical to TRBD1. Germline V gene lookup returns CDR1 SGHRS and CDR2 YFSETQ. Germline trimming cut 0 bases from V and 10 bases from J; bases unmatched to any gene: 5. This CDR3 contains 14 residues. In DNA form, the CDR3 reads TGCGCCAGCAGCTTGGCCCGCGGGACAGGGGCGCAGTATTTT. Its protein is CASSLARGTGAQYF.

This chain uses TRBV5-4 with TRBJ1-1, with 8 positions matching TRBD1. With 4 bases clipped from V and 0 bases from J, the junction kept 8 bases outside the gene matches. The CDR3 is made up of 16 amino acids. Germline CDR1 and CDR2: SGHNT and YYREEE (reference sequence). The CDR3 protein is CASSQGTGAMNTEAFF. DNA for the CDR3: TGTGCCAGCAGCCAAGGGACAGGCGCCATGAACACTGAAGCTTTCTTT.

This rearrangement joins TRBV28 to TRBJ1-2; a possible D gene is TRBD1 (6 bases). V lost 5 bases and J 4 bases, leaving 17 bases between the germline ends. CDR3 length equals 15 residues. Germline V gene data show CDR1 as MDHEN and CDR2 as SYDVKM. Written as DNA, the CDR3 is TGTGCCAGCAGTCGGACAGCATCTTTTAGCTATGGCTACACCTTC. It translates to CASSRTASFSYGYTF.

This clone was found a few times. The gene calls are TRBV5-1 and TRBJ2-5; tentative D call: TRBD1 (5 bases). Trimming took off 0 bases at V and 5 bases at J, with 5 bases between the two ends. CDR1 and CDR2 from the germline V gene are SGHRS and YFSETQ. The CDR3 runs to 12 residues. The CDR3 nucleotides are TGCGCCAGCAGCTTGGACAGGGAGACCCAGTACTTC. Its protein product is CASSLDRETQYF.

This clone came up once. The genes are TRBV19 and TRBJ2-4; tentative D call: TRBD1 (5 bases). Trimming left V 5 bases short and J 1 base short, with 12 bases between. The CDR3 is 15 residues long. Germline V lookup: CDR1 LNHDA, CDR2 SQIVND (reference sequence). The DNA of the CDR3 is TGTGCCAGTAGTGAACCAGGGTTGGCCAAAAACATTCAGTACTTC. Protein: CASSEPGLAKNIQYF.

This chain connects TRBV19 to TRBJ1-5, with D perhaps TRBD1 (5 bases). Trimming stripped 6 bases from V and 0 bases from J, with 12 bases between. Germline CDR1 LNHDA, CDR2 SQIVND (reference sequence). The CDR3 extends over 15 amino acids. The CDR3 region has the DNA TGTGCCAGTAGGCTCTGGGGGGATAGCAATCAGCCCCAGCATTTT. Protein: CASRLWGDSNQPQHF.

V usage is TRBV18 and J usage is TRBJ2-5; possible D gene TRBD2, 7 bases. V lost 3 bases and J 4 bases, leaving 9 bases between the germline ends. The CDR3 contains 13 residues. CDR1 KGHSH and CDR2 LQKENI come from the germline V gene. This chain's CDR3 is CASSPGGAETQYF. CDR3 DNA: TGTGCCAGCTCACCGGGGGGGGCAGAGACCCAGTACTTC.